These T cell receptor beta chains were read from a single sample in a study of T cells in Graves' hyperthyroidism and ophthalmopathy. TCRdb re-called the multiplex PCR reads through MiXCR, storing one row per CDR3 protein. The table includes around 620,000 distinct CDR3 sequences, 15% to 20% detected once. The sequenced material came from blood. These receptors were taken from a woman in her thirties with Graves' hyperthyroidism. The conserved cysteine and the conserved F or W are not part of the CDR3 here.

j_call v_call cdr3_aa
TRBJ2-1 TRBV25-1 ASSESPGVVDEQF
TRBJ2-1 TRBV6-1 ASTSPGLAGEESYNEQF
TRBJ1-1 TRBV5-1 ASSPGGVSTEAF
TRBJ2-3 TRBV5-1 ASSSSGTQTDTQY
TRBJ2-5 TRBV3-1 ASSATGQGSETQY
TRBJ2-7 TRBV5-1 ASSLVLGGGRLGYEQY
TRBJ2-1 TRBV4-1 ASSQLLAEGSYNEQF
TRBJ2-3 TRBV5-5 ASSLMAGLPNTDTQY
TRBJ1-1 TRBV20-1 SARRQGIGTEAF
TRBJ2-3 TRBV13 ASSPGGQGGADTQY
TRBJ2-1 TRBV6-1 ASHIGTSINEQF
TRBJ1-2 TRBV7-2 ASSLGRQTNYGYT
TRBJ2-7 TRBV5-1 ASSWEAGYEQY
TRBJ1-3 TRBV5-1 ASSGTGPSSGNTIY
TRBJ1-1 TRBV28 ASSLSFGNPEAF
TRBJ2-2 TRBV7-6 ASSLTGTSLNTGELF
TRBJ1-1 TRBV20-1 SAIGNTEAF
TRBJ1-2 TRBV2 ASTSEQPYGYT
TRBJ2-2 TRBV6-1 ASSEPWLAGDTGELF
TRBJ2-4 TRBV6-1 ASRARGGGNIQY
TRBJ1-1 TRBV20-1 SASRGTVMNTEAF
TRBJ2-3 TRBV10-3 ATQTSGSTDTQY
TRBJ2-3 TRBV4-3 ASSQDGTSGSKDTQY
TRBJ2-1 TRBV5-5 ASSLRAGGVYNEQF
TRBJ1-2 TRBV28 ASSPLAPGQGAYGYT
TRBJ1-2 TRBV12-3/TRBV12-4 ASSLVWGGDT
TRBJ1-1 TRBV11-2 ASSLAAGAF
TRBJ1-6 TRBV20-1 SASRSTGTYNSPLH
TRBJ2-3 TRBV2 ASSDPSGGTSTDTQY
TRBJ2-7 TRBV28 ASSPYRRLARSSYEQY
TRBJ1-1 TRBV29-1 SVGGNSEVTEAF
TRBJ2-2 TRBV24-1 ATSDKGLAGALFTGELF
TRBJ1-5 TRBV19 ASSATGADNQPQH
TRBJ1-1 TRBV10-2 ASKDRKNTEAF
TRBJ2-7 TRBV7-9 ASSSTGESYEQY
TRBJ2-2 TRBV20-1 SAIRADTGELF
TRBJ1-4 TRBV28 ASSWDPRVPNNEKLF
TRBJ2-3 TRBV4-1 ASSRSETDTQY
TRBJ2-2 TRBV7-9 ASSLRTGTQTGELF
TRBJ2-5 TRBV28 ASSRRRGIAIGETQY
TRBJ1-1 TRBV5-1 ASSRGQGARTEAF
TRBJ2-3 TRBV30 AWSQGAGTDTQY
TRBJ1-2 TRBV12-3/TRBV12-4 ASSSLYSQNSYGYT
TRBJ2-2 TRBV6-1 ASSDSGTGELF
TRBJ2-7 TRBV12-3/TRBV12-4 ASSFTGAAYEQY
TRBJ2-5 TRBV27 ASSLGPETSLGETQY